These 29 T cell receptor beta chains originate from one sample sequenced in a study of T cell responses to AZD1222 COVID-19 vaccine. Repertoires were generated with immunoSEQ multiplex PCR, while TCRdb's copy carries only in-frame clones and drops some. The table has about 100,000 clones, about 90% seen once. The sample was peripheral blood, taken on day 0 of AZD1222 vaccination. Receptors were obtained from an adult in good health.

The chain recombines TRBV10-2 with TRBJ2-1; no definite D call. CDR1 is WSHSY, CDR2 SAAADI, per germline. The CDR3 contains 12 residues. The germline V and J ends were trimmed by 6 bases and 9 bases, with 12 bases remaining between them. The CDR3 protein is CASSPVGLEQFF. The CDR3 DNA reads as TGCGCCAGCAGCCCCGTGGGCCTTGAGCAGTTCTTC.

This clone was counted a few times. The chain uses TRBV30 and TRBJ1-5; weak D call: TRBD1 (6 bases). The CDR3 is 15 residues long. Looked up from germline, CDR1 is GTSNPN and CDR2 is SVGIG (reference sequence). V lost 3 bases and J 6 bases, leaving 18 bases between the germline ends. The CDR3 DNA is TGTGCCTGGAGCAGGGGAATAGGTAAGGGTCAGCCCCAGCATTTT. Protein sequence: CAWSRGIGKGQPQHF.

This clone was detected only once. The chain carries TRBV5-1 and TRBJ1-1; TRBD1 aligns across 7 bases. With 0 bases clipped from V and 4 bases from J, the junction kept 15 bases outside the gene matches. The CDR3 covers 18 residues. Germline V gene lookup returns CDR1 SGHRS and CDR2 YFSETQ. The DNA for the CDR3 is TGCGCCAGCAGCTTGGAGGGGGCCATGGGACTCATGGGCACTGAAGCTTTCTTT. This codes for CASSLEGAMGLMGTEAFF.

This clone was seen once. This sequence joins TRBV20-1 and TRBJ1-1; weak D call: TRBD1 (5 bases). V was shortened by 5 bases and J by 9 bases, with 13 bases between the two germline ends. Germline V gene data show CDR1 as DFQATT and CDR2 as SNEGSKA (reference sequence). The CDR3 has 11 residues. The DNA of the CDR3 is TGCAGTGCTGATCCAGGGTCAAAAGCTTTCTTT. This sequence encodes CSADPGSKAFF.

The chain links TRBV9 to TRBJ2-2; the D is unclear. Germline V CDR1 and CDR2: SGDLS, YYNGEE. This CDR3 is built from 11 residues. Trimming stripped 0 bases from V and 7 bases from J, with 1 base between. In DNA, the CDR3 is TGTGCCAGCAGCGTAGGCGGGGAGCTGTTTTTT. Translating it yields CASSVGGELFF.

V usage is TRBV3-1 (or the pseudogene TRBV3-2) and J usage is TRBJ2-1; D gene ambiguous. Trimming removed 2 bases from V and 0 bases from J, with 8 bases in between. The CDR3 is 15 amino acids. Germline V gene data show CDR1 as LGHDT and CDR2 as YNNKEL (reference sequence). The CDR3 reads CASSQFPSSYNEQFF. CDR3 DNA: TGTGCCAGCAGCCAATTCCCCAGCTCCTACAATGAGCAGTTCTTC.

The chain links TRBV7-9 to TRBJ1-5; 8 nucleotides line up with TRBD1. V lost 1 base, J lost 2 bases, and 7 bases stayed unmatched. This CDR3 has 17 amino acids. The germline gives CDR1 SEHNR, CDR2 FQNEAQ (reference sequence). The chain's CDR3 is CASSLGRGLWGNQPQHF. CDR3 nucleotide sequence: TGTGCCAGCAGCTTAGGCAGGGGGCTGTGGGGCAATCAGCCCCAGCATTTT.

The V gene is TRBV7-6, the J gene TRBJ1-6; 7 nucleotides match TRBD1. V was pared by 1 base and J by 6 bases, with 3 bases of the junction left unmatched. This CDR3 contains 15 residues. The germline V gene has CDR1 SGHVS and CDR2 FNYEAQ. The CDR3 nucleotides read TGTGCCAGCAGCTTAGGTCAGGGGGTTAATTCACCCCTCCACTTT. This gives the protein CASSLGQGVNSPLHF.

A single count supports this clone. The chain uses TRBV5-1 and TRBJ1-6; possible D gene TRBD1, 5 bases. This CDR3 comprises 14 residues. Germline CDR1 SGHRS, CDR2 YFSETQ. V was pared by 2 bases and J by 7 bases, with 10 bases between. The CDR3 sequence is CASSFRDGNSPLHF. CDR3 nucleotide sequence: TGCGCCAGCAGCTTCCGGGACGGCAATTCACCCCTCCACTTT.

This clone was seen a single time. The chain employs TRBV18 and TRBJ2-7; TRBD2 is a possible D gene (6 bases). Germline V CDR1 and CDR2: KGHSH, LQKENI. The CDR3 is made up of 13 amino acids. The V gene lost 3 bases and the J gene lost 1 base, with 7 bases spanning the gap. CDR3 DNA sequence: TGTGCCAGCTCACCTCGGGAGTCCTACGAGCAGTACTTC. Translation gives CASSPRESYEQYF.

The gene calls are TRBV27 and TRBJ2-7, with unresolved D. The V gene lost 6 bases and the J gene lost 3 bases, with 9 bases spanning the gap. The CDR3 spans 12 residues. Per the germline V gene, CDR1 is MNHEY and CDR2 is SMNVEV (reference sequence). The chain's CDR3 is CASRGSYYEQYF. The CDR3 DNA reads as TGTGCCAGCAGAGGATCCTACTACGAGCAGTACTTC.

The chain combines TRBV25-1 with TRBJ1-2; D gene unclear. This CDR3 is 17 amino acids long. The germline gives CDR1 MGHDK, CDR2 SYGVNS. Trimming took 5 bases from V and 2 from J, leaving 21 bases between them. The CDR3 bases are TGTGCCAGCAGTCAAACCCCGGGGAATTCCTGGAACTATGGCTACACCTTC. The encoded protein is CASSQTPGNSWNYGYTF.

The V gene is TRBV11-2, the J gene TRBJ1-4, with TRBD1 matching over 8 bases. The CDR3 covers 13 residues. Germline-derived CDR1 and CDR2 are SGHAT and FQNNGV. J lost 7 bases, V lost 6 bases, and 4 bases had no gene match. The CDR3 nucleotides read TGTGCCAGCAGTAAACAGGGGGTTGAAAAACTGTTTTTT. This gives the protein CASSKQGVEKLFF.

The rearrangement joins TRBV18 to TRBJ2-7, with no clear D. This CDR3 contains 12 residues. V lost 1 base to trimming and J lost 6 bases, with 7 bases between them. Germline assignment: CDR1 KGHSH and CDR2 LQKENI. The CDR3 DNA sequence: TGTGCCAGCTCACCACAGGGTGGCGAGCAGTACTTC. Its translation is CASSPQGGEQYF.

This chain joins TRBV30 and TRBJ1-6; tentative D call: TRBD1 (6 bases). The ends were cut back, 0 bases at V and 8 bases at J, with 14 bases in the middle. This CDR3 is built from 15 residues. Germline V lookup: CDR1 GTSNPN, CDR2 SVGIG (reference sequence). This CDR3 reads CAWSVATGAYSPLHF. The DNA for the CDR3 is TGTGCCTGGAGTGTAGCGACGGGGGCCTATTCACCCCTCCACTTT. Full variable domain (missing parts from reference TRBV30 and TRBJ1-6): SQTIHQWPATLVQPVGSPLSLECTVEGTSNPNLYWYRQAAGRGLQLLFYSVGIGQISSEVPQNLSASRPQDRQFILSSKKLLLSDSGFYLCAWSVATGAYSPLHFGNGTRLTVT.

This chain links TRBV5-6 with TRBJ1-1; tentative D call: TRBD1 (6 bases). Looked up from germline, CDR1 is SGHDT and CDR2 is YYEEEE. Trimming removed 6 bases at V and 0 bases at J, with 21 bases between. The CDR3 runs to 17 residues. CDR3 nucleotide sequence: TGTGCCAGCACCCTAGGGGGGGGCATTGGGATGAACACTGAAGCTTTCTTT. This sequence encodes CASTLGGGIGMNTEAFF.

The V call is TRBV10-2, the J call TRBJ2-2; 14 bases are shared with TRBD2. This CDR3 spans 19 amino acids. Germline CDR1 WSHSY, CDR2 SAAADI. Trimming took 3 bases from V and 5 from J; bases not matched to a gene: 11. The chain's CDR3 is CASSDVPGTSGSRTGELFF. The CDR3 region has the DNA TGCGCCAGCAGTGATGTACCGGGGACTAGCGGGAGTCGGACCGGGGAGCTGTTTTTT.

The CDR3 nucleotides read TGTGCCAGCAGCCCGTCGTTGTTAAGCTCCTACAATGAGCAGTTCTTC. Encoded protein: CASSPSLLSSYNEQFF. The rearrangement uses TRBV11-2 and TRBJ2-1; D unclear. Germline V lookup: CDR1 SGHAT, CDR2 FQNNGV. The length of the CDR3 is 16 residues. Trimming took off 5 bases at V and 0 bases at J, with 14 bases between the two ends.

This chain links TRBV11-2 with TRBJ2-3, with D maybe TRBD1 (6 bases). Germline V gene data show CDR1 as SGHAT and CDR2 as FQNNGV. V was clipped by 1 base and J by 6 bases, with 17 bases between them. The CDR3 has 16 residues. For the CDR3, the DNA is TGTGCCAGCAGCTTAGGAGGGGGTAGCTTCACCGATACGCAGTATTTT. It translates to CASSLGGGSFTDTQYF.

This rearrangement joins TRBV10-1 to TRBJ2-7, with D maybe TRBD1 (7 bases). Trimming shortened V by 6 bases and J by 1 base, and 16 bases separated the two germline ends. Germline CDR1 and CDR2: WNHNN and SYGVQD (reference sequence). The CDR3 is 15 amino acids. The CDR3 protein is CASSPGGPQSYEQYF. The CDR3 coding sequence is TGCGCCAGCAGCCCAGGGGGGCCCCAGTCCTACGAGCAGTACTTC.

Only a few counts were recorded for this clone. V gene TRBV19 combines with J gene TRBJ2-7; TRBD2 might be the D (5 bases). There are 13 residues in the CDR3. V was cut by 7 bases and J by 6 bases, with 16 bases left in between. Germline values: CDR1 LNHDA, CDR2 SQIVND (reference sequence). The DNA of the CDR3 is TGTGCCAGTAATTCTGCCCGGGGTGGCGAGCAGTACTTC. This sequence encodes CASNSARGGEQYF.

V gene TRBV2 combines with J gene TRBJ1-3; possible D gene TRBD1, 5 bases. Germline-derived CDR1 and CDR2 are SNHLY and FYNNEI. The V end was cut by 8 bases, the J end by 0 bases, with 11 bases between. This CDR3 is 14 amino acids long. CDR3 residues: CASVQVLSGNTIYF. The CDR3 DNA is TGTGCCAGCGTACAGGTCCTCTCTGGAAACACCATATATTTT.

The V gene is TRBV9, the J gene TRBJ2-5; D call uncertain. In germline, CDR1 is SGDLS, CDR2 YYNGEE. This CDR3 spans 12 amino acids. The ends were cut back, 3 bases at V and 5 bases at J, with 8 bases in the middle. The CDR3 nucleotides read TGTGCCAGCAGCGCAAGCTGGGAGACCCAGTACTTC. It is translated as CASSASWETQYF.

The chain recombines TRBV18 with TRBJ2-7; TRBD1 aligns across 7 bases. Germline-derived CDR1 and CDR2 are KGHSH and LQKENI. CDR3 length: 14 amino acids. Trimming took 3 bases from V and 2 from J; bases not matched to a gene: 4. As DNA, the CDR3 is TGTGCCAGCTCACCCGGGACAGAGCCCTACGAGCAGTACTTC. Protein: CASSPGTEPYEQYF.

The CDR3 loop is CASSRRDMDSNGYTF. The CDR3 nucleotides are TGTGCCAGCAGCCGAAGAGACATGGACAGCAATGGCTACACCTTC. The chain recombines TRBV4-2 with TRBJ1-2, with D maybe TRBD1 (6 bases). Germline V gene data show CDR1 as LGHNA and CDR2 as YNFKEQ. CDR3 length: 15 amino acids. V was trimmed by 4 bases and J by 6 bases, leaving 18 bases between them.

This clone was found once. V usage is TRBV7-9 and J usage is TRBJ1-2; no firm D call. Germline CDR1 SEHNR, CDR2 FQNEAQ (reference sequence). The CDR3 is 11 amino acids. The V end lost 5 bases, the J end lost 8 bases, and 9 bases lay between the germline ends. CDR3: CASSRLGGYTF. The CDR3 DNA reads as TGTGCCAGCAGCCGACTCGGCGGCTACACCTTC.

The CDR3 loop is CASSLLAGGPGETQYF. The CDR3 coding sequence is TGTGCCAGCAGTTTACTAGCGGGAGGGCCAGGAGAGACCCAGTACTTC. The chain recombines TRBV27 with TRBJ2-5, with 12 bases matching TRBD2. V shed 2 bases, J shed 4 bases, and the junction held 5 bases outside the gene matches. There are 16 residues in the CDR3. Germline-derived CDR1 and CDR2 are MNHEY and SMNVEV (reference sequence).

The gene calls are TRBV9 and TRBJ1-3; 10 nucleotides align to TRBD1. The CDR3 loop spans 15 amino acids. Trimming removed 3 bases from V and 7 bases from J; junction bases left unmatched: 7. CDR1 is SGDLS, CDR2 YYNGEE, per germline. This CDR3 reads CASSDGTGVGNTIYF. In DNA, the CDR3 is TGTGCCAGCAGCGACGGGACAGGGGTAGGGAACACCATATATTTT.

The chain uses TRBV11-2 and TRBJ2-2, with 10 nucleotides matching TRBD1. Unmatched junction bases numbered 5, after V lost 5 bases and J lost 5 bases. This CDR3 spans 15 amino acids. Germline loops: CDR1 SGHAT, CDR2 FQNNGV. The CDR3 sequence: CASSTRDRGTGELFF. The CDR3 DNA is TGTGCCAGCAGCACCCGGGACAGGGGTACCGGGGAGCTGTTTTTT.